This TCR beta chain was profiled in a study of T cell changes during pregnancy in multiple sclerosis. Profiling relied on immunoSEQ multiplex PCR, and the TCRdb table lists in-frame clones only, not all of them. The repertoire holds 34,000 or so clones, roughly 90% seen once, with roughly 4.8% in the top ten. The clonotype comes from a female donor with multiple sclerosis, enrolled in a pregnancy study. The material was CD8+ T cells from peripheral blood mononuclear cells, obtained after pregnancy.

The CDR3 loop is CASTPTRDSGYGYTF. In DNA form, the CDR3 reads TGTGCCAGCACGCCCACGAGGGACTCTGGGTATGGCTACACCTTC. V is TRBV2 and J is TRBJ1-2; TRBD1 is a possible D gene (5 bases). CDR3 length: 15 residues. Germline V gives CDR1 SNHLY, CDR2 FYNNEI. V gave up 7 bases and J gave up 5 bases, with 20 bases separating them.